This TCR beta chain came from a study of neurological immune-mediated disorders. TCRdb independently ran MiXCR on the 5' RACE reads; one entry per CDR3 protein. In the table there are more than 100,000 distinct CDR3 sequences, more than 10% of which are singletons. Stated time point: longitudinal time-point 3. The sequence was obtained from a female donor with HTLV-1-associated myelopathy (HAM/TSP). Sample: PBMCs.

CDR3: CASSSTGNYNEQFF. CDR3 DNA: TGTGCCAGCAGCTCGACAGGGAACTACAATGAGCAGTTCTTC. The chain is built from TRBV7-9 and TRBJ2-1, with TRBD1 identical over 7 bases. The CDR3 contains 14 residues. V shed 4 bases and J 3 bases; nucleotides not matched to a gene: 3. Germline CDR1 SEHNR, CDR2 FQNEAQ (reference sequence).